This passage covers 17 T cell receptor beta chains from one sample sequenced in a study of PD-L1 blockade in urothelial cancer. The sample's time point: pretreatment peripheral blood. Libraries were prepared by immunoSEQ multiplex PCR; TCRdb keeps only in-frame clonotypes and omits some of them. The table includes approximately 47,000 clones, 75% to 90% detected once. Sequencing was performed on PBMCs, taken around atezolizumab (anti-PD-L1) treatment. Source of these receptors: a man between 50 and 59 years old with urothelial cancer.

This clone appeared once. This sequence joins TRBV7-2 and TRBJ2-2, with a weak D call TRBD2 (5 bases). V shed 2 bases and J shed 2 bases, with 9 bases lying between them. The CDR3 totals 15 residues. From germline, CDR1 is SGHTA and CDR2 FQGNSA. In nucleotides, the CDR3 is TGTGCCAGCAGCTTATCGTCGGGAAACACCGGGGAGCTGTTTTTT. It codes for CASSLSSGNTGELFF.

The genes are TRBV7-2 and TRBJ1-4; D not certain. The CDR3 spans 15 residues. Germline CDR1 is SGHTA and CDR2 is FQGNSA. Trimming stripped 5 bases from V and 5 bases from J, with 15 bases between. CDR3 sequence (DNA): TGTGCCAGCAGCCCCCGGCACAGATTAAATGAAAAACTGTTTTTT. Protein: CASSPRHRLNEKLFF.

V usage is TRBV5-1 and J usage is TRBJ2-5; D perhaps matches TRBD1 (6 bases). CDR1 is SGHRS, CDR2 YFSETQ, per germline. This CDR3 has 16 residues. V lost 0 bases and J 1 base, leaving 13 bases between the germline ends. This chain's CDR3 is CASSLEGRGGQETQYF. CDR3 in DNA: TGCGCCAGCAGCTTGGAGGGCAGGGGTGGCCAAGAGACCCAGTACTTC.

V is TRBV5-1 and J is TRBJ2-5; TRBD1 might be the D (5 bases). The CDR3 is made up of 15 amino acids. Germline values: CDR1 SGHRS, CDR2 YFSETQ. V lost 0 bases and J lost 4, with 13 bases in between. CDR3 protein: CASSLVGRAGETQYF. CDR3 in DNA: TGCGCCAGCAGCTTGGTGGGCAGGGCAGGAGAGACCCAGTACTTC.

This rearrangement joins TRBV6-1 to TRBJ1-3; D is undetermined. The CDR3 consists of 15 residues. Trimming pared 7 bases from V and 1 base from J, leaving 14 bases between. Germline V gives CDR1 MNHNS, CDR2 SASEGT. This chain's CDR3 is CASKIGLSSGNTIYF. CDR3 DNA sequence: TGTGCCAGCAAGATCGGACTATCTTCTGGAAACACCATATATTTT.

The V call is TRBV6-4, the J call TRBJ2-1; 11 nucleotides match TRBD2. CDR1 is MRHNA, CDR2 SNTAGT, per germline. Trimming cost V 5 bases and J 8 bases; bases outside gene matches: 8. The CDR3 is made up of 15 amino acids. The CDR3: CASSSGTSGSYEQFF. In DNA form, the CDR3 reads TGTGCCAGCAGTAGTGGAACTAGCGGGAGTTATGAGCAGTTCTTC.

The chain links TRBV6-6 to TRBJ2-5; D not resolved. V was shortened by 6 bases and J by 1 base, with 15 bases between the two germline ends. CDR1 MNHNY and CDR2 SVGAGI come from the germline V gene (reference sequence). The CDR3 has 15 amino acids. CDR3 nucleotide sequence: TGTGCCAGCAGGCGAGGTCAGAACTTCCAAGAGACCCAGTACTTC. The encoded protein is CASRRGQNFQETQYF.

CDR3 protein: CAWMADSGNTIYF. The CDR3 coding sequence is TGTGCCTGGATGGCAGACTCTGGAAACACCATATATTTT. The gene calls are TRBV30 and TRBJ1-3, with D uncertain. The germline V gene encodes CDR1 GTSNPN and CDR2 SVGIG (reference sequence). With 4 bases removed from V and 0 bases from J, the gap between germline ends came to 7 bases. The CDR3 length is 13 residues.

V usage is TRBV2 and J usage is TRBJ2-3, with TRBD1 as a possible D gene (5 bases). CDR1 SNHLY and CDR2 FYNNEI come from the germline V gene. V lost 7 bases and J lost 6, with 20 bases in between. The CDR3 consists of 15 residues. Here the CDR3 reads CASTQGLGVGDTQYF. The CDR3 DNA is TGTGCCAGCACCCAGGGCCTTGGGGTAGGGGATACGCAGTATTTT.

This chain links TRBV7-9 with TRBJ1-3; D unclear. Trimming cost V 0 bases and J 0 bases, with 9 bases left between them. The length of the CDR3 is 16 residues. CDR1 and CDR2 from the germline V gene are SEHNR and FQNEAQ (reference sequence). The CDR3 nucleotides read TGTGCCAGCAGCTTAGCGAGAGTCTACTCTGGAAACACCATATATTTT. The encoded protein is CASSLARVYSGNTIYF.

This chain links TRBV5-1 with TRBJ1-1; D not resolved. CDR1 SGHRS and CDR2 YFSETQ come from the germline V gene. The CDR3 loop spans 14 amino acids. The V end was cut by 6 bases, the J end by 2 bases, with 14 bases between. This CDR3 reads CASTPAGINTEAFF. CDR3 nucleotides: TGCGCCAGCACCCCTGCGGGTATCAACACTGAAGCTTTCTTT. Using reference TRBV5-1 and TRBJ1-1 for the parts outside the CDR3, the full variable domain is KAGVTQTPRYLIKTRGQQVTLSCSPISGHRSVSWYQQTPGQGLQFLFEYFSETQRNKGNFPGRFSGRQFSNSRSEMNVSTLELGDSALYLCASTPAGINTEAFFGQGTRLTVV.

The rearrangement joins TRBV28 to TRBJ1-6, with D perhaps matching TRBD1 (6 bases). V gave up 2 bases and J gave up 3 bases, with 11 bases separating them. The CDR3 consists of 16 residues. Germline CDR1 and CDR2: MDHEN and SYDVKM. CDR3: CASSLPRGFYNSPLHF. In nucleotides, the CDR3 is TGTGCCAGCAGTTTACCCAGGGGATTCTATAATTCACCCCTCCACTTT.

The chain carries TRBV18 and TRBJ2-3, with no clear D. There are 13 residues in the CDR3. From germline, CDR1 is KGHSH and CDR2 LQKENI. V was clipped by 1 base and J by 3 bases, with 5 bases between them. CDR3 sequence reads: CASSPLRTDTQYF. The CDR3 region has the DNA TGTGCCAGCTCACCACTCAGAACAGATACGCAGTATTTT. Full variable domain (remainder filled in from reference TRBV18 and TRBJ2-3): NAGVMQNPRHLVRRRGQEARLRCSPMKGHSHVYWYRQLPEEGLKFMVYLQKENIIDESGMPKERFSAEFPKEGPSILRIQQVVRGDSAAYFCASSPLRTDTQYFGPGTRLTVL.

The V call is TRBV2, the J call TRBJ1-5; no reliable D call. CDR1 and CDR2 from the germline V gene are SNHLY and FYNNEI. The ends were cut back, 2 bases at V and 0 bases at J, with 8 bases in the middle. The CDR3 is 15 residues long. The CDR3 region is CASSESPFSNQPQHF. CDR3 bases: TGTGCCAGCAGTGAAAGCCCGTTTAGCAATCAGCCCCAGCATTTT.

V gene TRBV7-8 combines with J gene TRBJ1-2, with 10 positions matching TRBD1. There are 18 residues in the CDR3. The J segment lost 5 bases and the V segment lost 1 base, leaving 13 bases of the junction unmatched. Per germline, CDR1 SGHVS and CDR2 FQNEAQ. In DNA form, the CDR3 reads TGTGCCAGCAGCTTAGGCGCCCGGACAGGGGGTGGAGATTATGGCTACACCTTC. Residues: CASSLGARTGGGDYGYTF.

The chain carries TRBV2 and TRBJ2-1, with D perhaps matching TRBD2 (6 bases). The ends were cut back, 7 bases at V and 11 bases at J, with 15 bases in the middle. Germline CDR1 SNHLY, CDR2 FYNNEI. This CDR3 region has 12 residues. The CDR3 is CASIGTEGQQFF. CDR3 nucleotides: TGTGCCAGCATAGGGACGGAGGGCCAGCAGTTCTTC.

The J gene is TRBJ1-2, the V gene TRBV18; 7 nucleotides match TRBD1. The CDR3 consists of 16 residues. Germline lookup yields CDR1 KGHSH and CDR2 LQKENI. With V trimmed by 4 bases and J by 4 bases, 12 bases remained unmatched. The DNA for the CDR3 is TGTGCCAGCTCACTCGGGACAGCCGGCTCGGGCTATGGCTACACCTTC. As protein: CASSLGTAGSGYGYTF.